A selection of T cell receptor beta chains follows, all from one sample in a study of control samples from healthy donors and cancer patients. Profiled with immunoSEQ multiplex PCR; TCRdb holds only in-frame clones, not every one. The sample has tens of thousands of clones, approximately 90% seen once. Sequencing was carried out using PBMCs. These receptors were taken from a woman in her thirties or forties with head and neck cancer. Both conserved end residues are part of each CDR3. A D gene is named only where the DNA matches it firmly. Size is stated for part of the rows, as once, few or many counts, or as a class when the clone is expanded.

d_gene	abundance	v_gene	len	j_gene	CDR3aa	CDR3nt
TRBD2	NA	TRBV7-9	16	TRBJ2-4	CASSWRSGRAEERQYF	TGTGCCAGCAGCTGGCGGAGCGGGAGGGCCGAAGAGCGTCAGTACTTC
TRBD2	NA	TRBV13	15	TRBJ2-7	CASSSGLADSYEQYF	TGTGCCAGCAGCTCAGGACTAGCGGACTCCTACGAGCAGTACTTC
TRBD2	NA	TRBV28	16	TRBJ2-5	CASSSYSGTRGETQYF	TGTGCCAGCAGCAGCTATAGCGGGACGAGGGGAGAGACCCAGTACTTC
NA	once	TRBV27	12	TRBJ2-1	CASSLFPNEQFF	TGTGCCAGCAGTTTATTCCCCAATGAGCAGTTCTTC
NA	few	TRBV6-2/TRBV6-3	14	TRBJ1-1	CASSYGTVIAGAFF	TGTGCCAGCAGTTATGGGACTGTGATAGCAGGTGCTTTCTTT
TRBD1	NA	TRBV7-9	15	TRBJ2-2	CASSPPRQGAGELFF	TGTGCCAGCAGCCCTCCGAGGCAGGGGGCCGGGGAGCTGTTTTTT
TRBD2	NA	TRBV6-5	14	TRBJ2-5	CASRDSGGQETQYF	TGTGCCAGCAGGGATAGCGGGGGCCAAGAGACCCAGTACTTC
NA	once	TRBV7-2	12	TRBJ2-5	CASSNPEETQYF	TGTGCCAGCAGCAACCCTGAAGAGACCCAGTACTTC
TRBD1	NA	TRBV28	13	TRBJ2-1	CASRTTGEGMGFF	TGTGCCAGCAGGACGACAGGGGAAGGGATGGGGTTCTTC
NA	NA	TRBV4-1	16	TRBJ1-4	CASSQEWPATNEKLFF	TGCGCCAGCAGCCAAGAATGGCCCGCAACTAATGAAAAACTGTTTTTT
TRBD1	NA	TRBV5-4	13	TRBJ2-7	CASSLTGGNEQYF	TGTGCCAGCAGCTTGACAGGGGGCAACGAGCAGTACTTC
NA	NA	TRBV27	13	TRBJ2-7	CASSLGQDYEQYF	TGTGCCAGCAGTTTAGGGCAAGACTACGAGCAGTACTTC
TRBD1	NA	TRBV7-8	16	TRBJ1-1	CASSLRQGDMGTEAFF	TGTGCCAGCAGCTTACGACAGGGGGACATGGGCACTGAAGCTTTCTTT
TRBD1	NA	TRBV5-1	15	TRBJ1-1	CASSLDRGSVTEAFF	TGCGCCAGCAGCTTGGACAGGGGAAGCGTCACTGAAGCTTTCTTT
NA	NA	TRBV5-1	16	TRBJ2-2	CASSPAFTSGTGELFF	TGCGCCAGCAGCCCTGCCTTCACCTCCGGGACCGGGGAGCTGTTTTTT
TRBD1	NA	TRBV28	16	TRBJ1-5	CASRSGTGSSNQPQHF	TGTGCCAGCAGGTCCGGGACAGGGAGTAGCAATCAGCCCCAGCATTTT
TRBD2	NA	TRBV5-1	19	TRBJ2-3	CASSWSGLAGGGSTDTQYF	TGCGCCAGCAGCTGGTCGGGACTAGCGGGAGGAGGGAGCACAGATACGCAGTATTTT
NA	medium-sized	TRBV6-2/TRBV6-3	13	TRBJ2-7	CASSYAKNYEQYF	TGTGCCAGCAGTTACGCCAAGAACTACGAGCAGTACTTC
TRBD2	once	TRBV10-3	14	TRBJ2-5	CAISVAGLQETQYF	TGTGCCATCAGTGTAGCGGGCCTACAAGAGACCCAGTACTTC
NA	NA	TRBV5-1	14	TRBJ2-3	CASSLGGLSDTQYF	TGCGCCAGCAGCTTGGGGGGTTTATCAGATACGCAGTATTTT
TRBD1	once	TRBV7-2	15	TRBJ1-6	CASSVGQGAYSPLHF	TGTGCCAGCAGCGTCGGACAGGGGGCATATTCACCCCTCCACTTT
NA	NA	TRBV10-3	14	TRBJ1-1	CAISESGTNTEAFF	TGTGCCATCAGTGAGTCAGGAACGAACACTGAAGCTTTCTTT
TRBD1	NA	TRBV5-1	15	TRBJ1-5	CASSPGGTGDQPQHF	TGCGCCAGCAGCCCTGGGGGGACAGGGGATCAGCCCCAGCATTTT
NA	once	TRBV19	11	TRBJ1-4	CASSTSEKLFF	TGTGCCAGTAGTACCTCTGAAAAACTATTTTTT
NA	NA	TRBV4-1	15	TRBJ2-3	CASSQDRVETDTQYF	TGCGCCAGCAGCCAAGACAGGGTTGAGACAGATACGCAGTATTTT
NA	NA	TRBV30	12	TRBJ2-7	CAWSQAANEQYF	TGTGCCTGGAGTCAGGCCGCTAACGAGCAGTACTTC
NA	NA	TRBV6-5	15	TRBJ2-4	CASSLGGVRKNIQYF	TGTGCCAGCAGTTTGGGCGGGGTAAGAAAAAACATTCAGTACTTC
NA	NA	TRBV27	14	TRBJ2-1	CASSLGSSYNEQFF	TGTGCCAGCAGTTTAGGATCAAGCTACAATGAGCAGTTCTTC
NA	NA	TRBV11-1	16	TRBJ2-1	CASSARHLGSYNEQFF	TGTGCCAGCAGCGCGAGACACCTTGGCTCCTACAATGAGCAGTTCTTC
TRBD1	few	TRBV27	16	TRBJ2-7	CASSSHLRDRFYEQYF	TGTGCCAGCAGTTCTCACCTCCGGGACAGGTTCTACGAGCAGTACTTC
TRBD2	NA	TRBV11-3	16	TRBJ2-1	CASSLESAGAYNEQFF	TGTGCCAGCAGCTTAGAGTCAGCGGGGGCCTACAATGAGCAGTTCTTC
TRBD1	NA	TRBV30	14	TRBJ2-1	CAWDRDRALGEQFF	TGTGCCTGGGACCGGGACAGGGCTTTGGGTGAGCAGTTCTTC
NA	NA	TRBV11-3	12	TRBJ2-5	CASSLGFQEQYF	TGTGCCAGCAGCTTAGGATTCCAGGAGCAGTACTTC
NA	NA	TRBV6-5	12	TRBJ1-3	CASSRTGNTIYF	TGTGCCAGCAGTCGGACTGGAAACACCATATATTTT